Below are 20 T cell receptor beta chains sequenced from a single sample in a study of T cell responses to AZD1222 COVID-19 vaccine. TCRdb's table, derived via immunoSEQ multiplex PCR, lists solely in-frame clones and lacks some. The table includes about 140,000 clones, 80% to 95% detected once. The sample consisted of peripheral blood, taken on day 0 of AZD1222 vaccination. The source of these receptors is an adult in good health.

The chain is built from TRBV5-1 and TRBJ2-1; 12 nucleotides line up with TRBD2. The V and J ends lost 0 bases and 9 bases, in that order; junction bases with no gene match: 7. The V gene's germline CDR1 is SGHRS and CDR2 YFSETQ. The CDR3 length is 16 residues. The CDR3 loop reads CASSLVASGRAGEQFF. DNA for the CDR3: TGCGCCAGCAGCTTGGTTGCTAGCGGGAGGGCGGGTGAGCAGTTCTTC. The entire variable domain, with the rest obtained from reference TRBV5-1 and TRBJ2-1, is as follows: KAGVTQTPRYLIKTRGQQVTLSCSPISGHRSVSWYQQTPGQGLQFLFEYFSETQRNKGNFPGRFSGRQFSNSRSEMNVSTLELGDSALYLCASSLVASGRAGEQFFGPGTRLTVL.

This chain joins TRBV11-2 and TRBJ1-1; weak D call: TRBD1 (6 bases). Germline V gene sequence: CDR1 SGHAT, CDR2 FQNNGV. This CDR3 has 13 residues. Trimming took 5 bases from V and 5 from J, leaving 12 bases between them. The CDR3 region is CASSQGRRTEAFF. The CDR3 nucleotides are TGTGCCAGCAGCCAGGGGCGGCGGACTGAAGCTTTCTTT.

This chain joins TRBV27 and TRBJ1-2; TRBD1 is a possible D gene (5 bases). Germline V gene sequence: CDR1 MNHEY, CDR2 SMNVEV (reference sequence). The CDR3 has 11 amino acids. V lost 4 bases and J lost 7, with 7 bases in between. Written as DNA, the CDR3 is TGTGCCAGCAGTTCAGGGCTTGGCTACACCTTC. Protein sequence: CASSSGLGYTF.

The chain employs TRBV12-5 and TRBJ1-1; weak D call: TRBD1 (5 bases). The CDR3 has 14 residues. Germline CDR1 LGHNT, CDR2 FRNRAP. The ends were cut back, 4 bases at V and 4 bases at J, with 13 bases in the middle. The CDR3 reads CASGYPGTSTEAFF. DNA of the CDR3: TGTGCTAGTGGTTATCCCGGGACCTCCACTGAAGCTTTCTTT.

The rearrangement joins TRBV6-5 to TRBJ2-1; TRBD2 matches 9 bases. CDR1 is MNHEY and CDR2 is SVGAGI in the germline V gene. The CDR3 spans 15 residues. The ends lost 5 bases at V and 2 bases at J; junction bases unmatched: 4. The CDR3 DNA reads as TGTGCCAGCAGTCCACTAGCGGGTACCTACAATGAGCAGTTCTTC. Translated: CASSPLAGTYNEQFF.

V and J are TRBV10-2 and TRBJ1-1; D may be TRBD1 (5 bases). The V and J ends lost 4 bases and 5 bases respectively, with 11 bases between them. Per the germline V gene, CDR1 is WSHSY and CDR2 is SAAADI. The CDR3 is 13 residues long. The CDR3 sequence is CASSVGGRTEAFF. CDR3 coding DNA: TGCGCCAGCAGTGTTGGGGGGAGGACTGAAGCTTTCTTT.

The chain uses TRBV5-1 and TRBJ2-5; TRBD1 or TRBD2 may be the D gene (5 bases each). V was clipped by 0 bases and J by 5 bases, with 8 bases between them. Per the germline V gene, CDR1 is SGHRS and CDR2 is YFSETQ. CDR3 length: 13 amino acids. The CDR3 sequence: CASSLDWGETQYF. In nucleotides, the CDR3 is TGCGCCAGCAGCTTGGACTGGGGGGAGACCCAGTACTTC.

The sample holds a few counts of this clone. V usage is TRBV6-4 and J usage is TRBJ2-1, with TRBD2 matching over 8 bases. The germline V gene has CDR1 MRHNA and CDR2 SNTAGT. The CDR3 extends over 15 amino acids. V lost 5 bases to trimming and J lost 7 bases; unmatched junction nucleotides: 10. The CDR3 region is CASSPTSGEWNEQFF. For the CDR3, the DNA is TGTGCCAGCAGTCCTACTAGCGGAGAATGGAATGAGCAGTTCTTC.

This chain connects TRBV11-2 to TRBJ2-7; 8 nucleotides match TRBD1. Germline values: CDR1 SGHAT, CDR2 FQNNGV. V shed 2 bases, J shed 4 bases, and the junction held 1 base outside the gene matches. The CDR3 contains 13 residues. The CDR3 bases are TGTGCCAGCAGCTTAACAGGGGGTTACGAGCAGTACTTC. Translated, it gives CASSLTGGYEQYF. The full variable domain, completed using reference TRBV11-2 and TRBJ2-7, is EAGVAQSPRYKIIEKRQSVAFWCNPISGHATLYWYQQILGQGPKLLIQFQNNGVVDDSQLPKDRFSAERLKGVDSTLKIQPAKLEDSAVYLCASSLTGGYEQYFGPGTRLTVT.

The V gene is TRBV4-1, the J gene TRBJ1-3; D gene unclear. This CDR3 spans 15 amino acids. Germline V CDR1 and CDR2: MGHRA, YSYEKL. With 4 bases removed from V and 0 bases from J, the gap between germline ends came to 10 bases. The CDR3: CASSLLPISGNTIYF. CDR3 bases: TGCGCCAGCAGCCTGCTTCCGATCTCTGGAAACACCATATATTTT.

This chain links TRBV3-1 (or the pseudogene TRBV3-2) with TRBJ2-7, with 9 bases aligning to TRBD1. Unmatched junction bases numbered 11, after V lost 1 base and J lost 4 bases. Germline V CDR1 and CDR2: LGHDT, YNNKEL (reference sequence). CDR3 length: 17 residues. The CDR3 DNA reads as TGTGCCAGCAGCCAAGCCTGGGGGACAGGGAAACGATACGAGCAGTACTTC. It translates to CASSQAWGTGKRYEQYF.

The rearrangement joins TRBV30 to TRBJ2-5; no firm D call. V was shortened by 0 bases and J by 7 bases, with 6 bases between the two germline ends. The CDR3 runs to 11 residues. From germline, CDR1 is GTSNPN and CDR2 SVGIG (reference sequence). The CDR3, as DNA: TGTGCCTGGAGTGTAGTGGGGACCCAGTACTTC. This gives the protein CAWSVVGTQYF. Full variable domain (outside the CDR3, taken from reference TRBV30 and TRBJ2-5): SQTIHQWPATLVQPVGSPLSLECTVEGTSNPNLYWYRQAAGRGLQLLFYSVGIGQISSEVPQNLSASRPQDRQFILSSKKLLLSDSGFYLCAWSVVGTQYFGPGTRLLVL.

This chain connects TRBV18 to TRBJ2-1, with no clear D. CDR1 and CDR2 (germline): KGHSH, LQKENI. Between the trimmed V and J ends, which lost 3 bases and 0 bases, there was a span of 9 bases. This CDR3 is built from 15 residues. The CDR3 spells CASSPTPFSYNEQFF. CDR3 in DNA: TGTGCCAGCTCACCTACGCCCTTCTCCTACAATGAGCAGTTCTTC.

The chain couples TRBV4-1 to TRBJ2-1; 8 bases fit TRBD1. V was pared by 4 bases and J by 3 bases, with 8 bases of the junction left unmatched. Germline V gives CDR1 MGHRA, CDR2 YSYEKL. The CDR3 loop spans 16 amino acids. CDR3 region: CASSRGTGQFYNEQFF. Here the CDR3 DNA reads TGCGCCAGCAGCCGGGGGACAGGACAATTCTACAATGAGCAGTTCTTC.

This clone showed up just once. The V call is TRBV3-1 (or the pseudogene TRBV3-2), the J call TRBJ1-4; D not resolved. V was cut by 3 bases and J by 6 bases, with 8 bases left in between. The CDR3 totals 13 residues. The germline V gene encodes CDR1 LGHDT and CDR2 YNNKEL (reference sequence). The DNA of the CDR3 is TGTGCCAGCAGCCATAACTTCGATGAAAAACTGTTTTTT. This encodes CASSHNFDEKLFF.

J is TRBJ1-5 and V is TRBV12-3 or TRBV12-4, with D unresolved. The CDR3 spans 13 residues. Trimming shortened V by 6 bases and J by 4 bases, and 10 bases separated the two germline ends. The CDR3 nucleotides read TGTGCCAGCAGCCTGGATGGAAATCAGCCCCAGCATTTT. Protein sequence: CASSLDGNQPQHF.

This chain links TRBV20-1 with TRBJ1-5; D not resolved. V was shortened by 3 bases and J by 0 bases, with 6 bases between the two germline ends. The germline CDR1 and CDR2 sequences are DFQATT and SNEGSKA (reference sequence). The CDR3 has 13 residues. In nucleotides, the CDR3 is TGCAGTGCTAGTGGCAATAGCAATCAGCCCCAGCATTTT. Protein product: CSASGNSNQPQHF.

V and J are TRBV2 and TRBJ2-3, with D uncertain. The CDR3 consists of 14 residues. V was clipped by 4 bases and J by 2 bases, with 10 bases between them. From germline, CDR1 is SNHLY and CDR2 FYNNEI. For the CDR3, the DNA is TGTGCCAGCAGTGCGGGCAGGTTCACAGATACGCAGTATTTT. Translation gives CASSAGRFTDTQYF.

The V call is TRBV28, the J call TRBJ1-2; D is undetermined. The CDR3 consists of 12 residues. The V gene's germline CDR1 is MDHEN and CDR2 SYDVKM. V gave up 6 bases and J gave up 7 bases, with 12 bases separating them. CDR3 amino acids: CASSQGAFGYTF. In DNA form, the CDR3 reads TGTGCCAGCAGCCAAGGTGCATTTGGCTACACCTTC.

This clone came up once. The chain uses TRBV27 and TRBJ2-3; no clear D gene. V was shortened by 1 base and J by 0 bases, with 8 bases between the two germline ends. The CDR3 consists of 15 residues. CDR1 MNHEY and CDR2 SMNVEV come from the germline V gene (reference sequence). The DNA of the CDR3 is TGTGCCAGCAGTTTATTTCCCAGGAGCACAGATACGCAGTATTTT. Encoded protein: CASSLFPRSTDTQYF.